The TCR beta chain described here comes from a study of OX40 agonist ivuxolimab in advanced cancers. Study-level information: Patients were infused with ivuxolimab every 2 weeks at 0.01 to 10 mg/kg. Patients enrolled in dose escalation were diagnosed with hepatocellular carcinoma, melanoma, renal cell or head and neck cancer. Findings and limits, study-wide: CD8+ T cells were the subset that, on average, had more expanded clones than CD4+.

Turning to this clone: Its antigen remains unidentified.

The CDR3 extends over 16 amino acids. V lost 5 bases to trimming and J lost 0 bases; unmatched junction nucleotides: 6. Looked up from germline, CDR1 is MNHNY and CDR2 is SVGAGI (reference sequence). Some clones are missing from TCRdb's copy, which holds only in-frame ones; the method was immunoSEQ multiplex PCR. The sample has tens of thousands of clones, more than 80% seen once. The receptor was isolated from an adult with an advanced solid tumor such as melanoma, head and neck, liver or kidney cancer. V is TRBV6-6 and J is TRBJ1-3; 8 nucleotides match TRBD1. Sample: CD4+ or CD8+ T cells sorted from blood, taken in a trial of the OX40 agonist ivuxolimab. In DNA, the CDR3 is TGTGCCAGCAGTGCGACAGGGGCCGCCTCTGGAAACACCATATATTTT. This gives the protein CASSATGAASGNTIYF.